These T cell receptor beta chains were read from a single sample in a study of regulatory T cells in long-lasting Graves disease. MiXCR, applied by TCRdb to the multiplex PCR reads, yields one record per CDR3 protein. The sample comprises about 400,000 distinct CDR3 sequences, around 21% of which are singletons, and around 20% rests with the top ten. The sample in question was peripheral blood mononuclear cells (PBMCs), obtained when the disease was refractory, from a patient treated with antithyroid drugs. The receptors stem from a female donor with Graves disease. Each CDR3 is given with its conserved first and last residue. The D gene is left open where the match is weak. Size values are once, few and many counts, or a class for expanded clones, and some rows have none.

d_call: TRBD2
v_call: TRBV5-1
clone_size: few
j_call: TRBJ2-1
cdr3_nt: TGCGCCAGCAGCTTGGCTAGCGCTAGCGGGAGCAATGAGCAGTTCTTC
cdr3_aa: CASSLASASGSNEQFF

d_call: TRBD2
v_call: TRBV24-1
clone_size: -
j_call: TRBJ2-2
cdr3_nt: TGTGCCACGGGACTAGCGGGGACTTCGAACACCGGGGAGCTGTTTTTT
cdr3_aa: CATGLAGTSNTGELFF

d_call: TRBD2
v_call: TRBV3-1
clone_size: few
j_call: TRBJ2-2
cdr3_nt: TGTGCCAGCAGCCAAGAGACTAGCGGGAGAGCCGGGGAGCTGTTTTTT
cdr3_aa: CASSQETSGRAGELFF

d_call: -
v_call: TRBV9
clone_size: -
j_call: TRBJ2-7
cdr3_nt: TGTGCCAGCGGAGGATATGACGAGCAGTACTTC
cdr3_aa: CASGGYDEQYF

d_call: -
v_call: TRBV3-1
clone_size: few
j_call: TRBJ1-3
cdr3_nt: TGTGCCAGCAGCCCGACCGGGCCCTCTGGAAACACCATATATTTT
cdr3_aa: CASSPTGPSGNTIYF

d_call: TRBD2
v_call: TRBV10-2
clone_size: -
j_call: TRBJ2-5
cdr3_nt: TGCGCCAGCAGTGGGACTAGCGGGAAAGAGACCCAGTACTTC
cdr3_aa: CASSGTSGKETQYF

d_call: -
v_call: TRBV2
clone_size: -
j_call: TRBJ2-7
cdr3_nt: TGTGCCAGCCGCAAGGACATATTGTCCTACGAGCAGTACTTC
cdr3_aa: CASRKDILSYEQYF

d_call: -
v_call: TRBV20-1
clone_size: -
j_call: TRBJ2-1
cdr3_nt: TGCAGTGCTAGAGTGCACGGTTACAATGAGCAGTTCTTC
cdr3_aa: CSARVHGYNEQFF

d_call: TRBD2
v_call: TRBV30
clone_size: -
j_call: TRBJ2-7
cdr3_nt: TGTGCCTGGAGTACCACTAGCGGAAGCTACGAGCAGTACTTC
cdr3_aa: CAWSTTSGSYEQYF

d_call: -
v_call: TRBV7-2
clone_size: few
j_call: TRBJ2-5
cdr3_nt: TGTGCCAGCAGCTACAAAGGGGTTGAGACCCAGTACTTC
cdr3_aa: CASSYKGVETQYF